These T cell receptor beta chains were read from a single sample in a study of T cell clonotyping in hematopoietic cell transplantation. The data were produced by immunoSEQ multiplex PCR, yet TCRdb's version contains in-frame clones alone and is incomplete. Here the sample spans about 16,000 clones, 93% being singletons. Sequencing was performed on peripheral blood mononuclear cells, taken before stem cell transplant. The receptors come from a man aged 18 to 30 with biphenotypic leukemia. Some clones in this sample may be carry-over from other donors' samples. Each CDR3 is given with its conserved first and last residue. The D gene is left open where the match is weak. Clone size, where shown, is once, few, many, or a class for clones that have expanded.

j_call: TRBJ1-2; clone_size: .; d_call: .; v_call: TRBV28; cdr3_aa: CASLDGPQANYGYTF; cdr3_nt: TGTGCCAGCCTCGACGGGCCCCAAGCTAACTATGGCTACACCTTC
j_call: TRBJ2-7; clone_size: .; d_call: .; v_call: TRBV5-1; cdr3_aa: CASSNSGATYSYEQYF; cdr3_nt: TGCGCCAGCAGCAACTCCGGGGCTACCTACTCCTACGAGCAGTACTTC
j_call: TRBJ1-2; clone_size: once; d_call: TRBD1; v_call: TRBV30; cdr3_aa: CAWSADRGNYGYTF; cdr3_nt: TGTGCCTGGAGTGCGGACAGGGGTAACTATGGCTACACCTTC
j_call: TRBJ2-5; clone_size: .; d_call: TRBD1; v_call: TRBV30; cdr3_aa: CAWDRGRRETQYF; cdr3_nt: TGTGCCTGGGACAGGGGGCGCCGAGAGACCCAGTACTTC
j_call: TRBJ2-7; clone_size: .; d_call: .; v_call: TRBV5-1; cdr3_aa: CASSLAAGAPYEQYF; cdr3_nt: TGCGCCAGCAGCTTGGCTGCAGGGGCCCCCTACGAGCAGTACTTC
j_call: TRBJ2-5; clone_size: .; d_call: TRBD2; v_call: TRBV7-9; cdr3_aa: CASSSGLGQETQYF; cdr3_nt: TGTGCCAGCAGCTCGGGACTAGGGCAAGAGACCCAGTACTTC
j_call: TRBJ1-6; clone_size: .; d_call: .; v_call: TRBV5-1; cdr3_aa: CASSPRLANSPLHF; cdr3_nt: TGCGCCAGCAGTCCGCGACTGGCTAATTCACCCCTCCACTTT
j_call: TRBJ2-7; clone_size: .; d_call: .; v_call: TRBV4-1; cdr3_aa: CASSHAQSYEQYF; cdr3_nt: TGCGCCAGCAGCCACGCCCAGTCCTACGAGCAGTACTTC
j_call: TRBJ2-5; clone_size: .; d_call: .; v_call: TRBV29-1; cdr3_aa: CSVRGRVEETQYF; cdr3_nt: TGCAGCGTTCGCGGCAGGGTCGAGGAGACCCAGTACTTC
j_call: TRBJ2-5; clone_size: .; d_call: TRBD2; v_call: TRBV6-5; cdr3_aa: CASSSSSGEETQYF; cdr3_nt: TGTGCCAGCAGTTCATCTAGCGGGGAGGAGACCCAGTACTTC
j_call: TRBJ1-5; clone_size: .; d_call: .; v_call: TRBV30; cdr3_aa: CAWRAGDNQPQHF; cdr3_nt: TGTGCCTGGAGGGCAGGGGACAATCAGCCCCAGCATTTT
j_call: TRBJ2-7; clone_size: .; d_call: TRBD1; v_call: TRBV7-7; cdr3_aa: CASSSGQGPYEQYF; cdr3_nt: TGTGCCAGCAGCTCCGGACAGGGCCCCTACGAGCAGTACTTC
j_call: TRBJ2-7; clone_size: .; d_call: .; v_call: TRBV6-5; cdr3_aa: CASSPQQPYEQYF; cdr3_nt: TGTGCCAGCAGTCCCCAACAGCCCTACGAGCAGTACTTC
j_call: TRBJ1-1; clone_size: .; d_call: TRBD1; v_call: TRBV7-9; cdr3_aa: CASSPRDRLAEAFF; cdr3_nt: TGTGCCAGCAGCCCCCGGGACAGGCTTGCTGAAGCTTTCTTT
j_call: TRBJ2-1; clone_size: once; d_call: .; v_call: TRBV9; cdr3_aa: CASSVEGLREQFF; cdr3_nt: TGTGCCAGCAGCGTAGAGGGGCTGAGAGAGCAGTTCTTC